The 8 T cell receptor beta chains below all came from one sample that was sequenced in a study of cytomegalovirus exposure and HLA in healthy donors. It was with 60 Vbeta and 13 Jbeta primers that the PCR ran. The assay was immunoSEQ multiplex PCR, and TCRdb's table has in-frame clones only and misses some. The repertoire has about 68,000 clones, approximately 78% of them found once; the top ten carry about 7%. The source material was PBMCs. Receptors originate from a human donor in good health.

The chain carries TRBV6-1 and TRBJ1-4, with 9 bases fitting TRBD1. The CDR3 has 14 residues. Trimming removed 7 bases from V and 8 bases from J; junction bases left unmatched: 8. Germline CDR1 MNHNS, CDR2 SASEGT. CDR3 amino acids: CASIPGQGSEKLFF. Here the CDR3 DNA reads TGTGCCAGCATCCCGGGACAGGGTAGCGAAAAACTGTTTTTT.

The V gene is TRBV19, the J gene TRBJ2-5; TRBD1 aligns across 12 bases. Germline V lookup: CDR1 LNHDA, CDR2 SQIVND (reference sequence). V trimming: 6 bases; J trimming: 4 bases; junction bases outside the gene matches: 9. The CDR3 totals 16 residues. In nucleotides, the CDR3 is TGTGCCAGTAGCGGGACAGGGGGCGCGATCGGAGAGACCCAGTACTTC. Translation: CASSGTGGAIGETQYF.

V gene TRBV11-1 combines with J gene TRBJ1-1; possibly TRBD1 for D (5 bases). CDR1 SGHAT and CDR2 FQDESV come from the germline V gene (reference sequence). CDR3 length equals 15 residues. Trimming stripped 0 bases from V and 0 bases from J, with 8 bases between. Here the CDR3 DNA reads TGTGCCAGCAGCTTAGCGACAGCTCTGAACACTGAAGCTTTCTTT. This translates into CASSLATALNTEAFF.

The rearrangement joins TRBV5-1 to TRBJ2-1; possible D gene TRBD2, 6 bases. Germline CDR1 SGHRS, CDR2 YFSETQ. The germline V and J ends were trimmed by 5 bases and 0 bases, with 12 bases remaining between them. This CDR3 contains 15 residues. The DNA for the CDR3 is TGCGCCAGCAGTCAGGACTATTCCTCCTACAATGAGCAGTTCTTC. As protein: CASSQDYSSYNEQFF.

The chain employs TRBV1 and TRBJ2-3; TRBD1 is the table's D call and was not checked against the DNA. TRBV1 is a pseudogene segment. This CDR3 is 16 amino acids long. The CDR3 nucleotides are TGCACCAGCAGCCAAGGCTCAGGGGCTAGCACAGATACGCAGTATTTT. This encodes CTSSQGSGASTDTQYF.

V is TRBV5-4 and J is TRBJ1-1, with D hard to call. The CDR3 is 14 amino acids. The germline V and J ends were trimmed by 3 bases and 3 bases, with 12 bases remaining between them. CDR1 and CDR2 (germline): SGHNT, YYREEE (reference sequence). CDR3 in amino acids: CASSYMRSDTEAFF. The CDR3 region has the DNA TGTGCCAGCAGCTATATGAGGTCGGACACTGAAGCTTTCTTT.

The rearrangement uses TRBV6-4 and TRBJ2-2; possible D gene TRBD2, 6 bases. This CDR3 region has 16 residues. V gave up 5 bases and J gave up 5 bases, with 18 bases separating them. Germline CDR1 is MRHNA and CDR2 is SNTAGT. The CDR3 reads CASSPEGRTGTGELFF. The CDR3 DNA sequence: TGTGCCAGCAGTCCGGAGGGCAGGACTGGGACCGGGGAGCTGTTTTTT.

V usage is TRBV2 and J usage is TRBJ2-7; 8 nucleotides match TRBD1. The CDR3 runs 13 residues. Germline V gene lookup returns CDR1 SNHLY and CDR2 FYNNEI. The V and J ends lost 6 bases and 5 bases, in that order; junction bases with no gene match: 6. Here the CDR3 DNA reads TGTGCCAGCAGGAAAATCAGGGGGCACGAGCAGTACTTC. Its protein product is CASRKIRGHEQYF.